Following are 16 T cell receptor beta chains from one sample sequenced in a study of cytomegalovirus exposure and HLA in healthy donors. The primer mix had 60 Vbeta and 13 Jbeta primers. Assay used: immunoSEQ multiplex PCR; TCRdb lists only in-frame clones, some missing. The table records 100,000 to 150,000 clones, 77% of them present only once. Specimen: PBMCs. The receptors were sampled from a woman aged 35 to 49 in good health and CMV-seropositive.

The gene calls are TRBV6-1 and TRBJ2-7, with D unclear. CDR1 is MNHNS and CDR2 is SASEGT in the germline V gene. V shed 2 bases and J shed 10 bases, with 15 bases lying between them. The CDR3 length is 13 residues. CDR3 coding DNA: TGTGCCAGCAGTGAACGGGTATCCCGAGATCAGTACTTC. This codes for CASSERVSRDQYF.

The chain combines TRBV10-3 with TRBJ2-1, with 7 bases lining up with TRBD2. The germline V gene encodes CDR1 ENHRY and CDR2 SYGVKD. CDR3 length: 16 amino acids. Trimming took 3 bases from V and 5 from J; bases not matched to a gene: 10. The CDR3 DNA reads as TGTGCCATCAGTGAATCTAGCGGACAACCCGACAATGAGCAGTTCTTC. Protein sequence: CAISESSGQPDNEQFF.

This clone has only a few counts. This chain uses TRBV6-1 with TRBJ2-7; the D gene is possibly TRBD1 (7 bases). The CDR3 covers 14 residues. V was trimmed by 4 bases and J by 5 bases, leaving 15 bases between them. Germline loops: CDR1 MNHNS, CDR2 SASEGT. CDR3 protein: CASSGRDSLDEQYF. The CDR3 bases are TGTGCCAGCAGTGGGCGGGACAGCCTGGACGAGCAGTACTTC.

The chain combines TRBV6-5 with TRBJ2-1; 14 bases map to TRBD2. Germline V gene lookup returns CDR1 MNHEY and CDR2 SVGAGI. The V and J ends lost 5 bases and 6 bases, in that order; junction bases with no gene match: 0. The length of the CDR3 is 14 residues. CDR3 sequence: CASSGLAGGNEQFF. CDR3 nucleotide sequence: TGTGCCAGCAGTGGACTAGCGGGAGGCAATGAGCAGTTCTTC.

V usage is TRBV7-9 and J usage is TRBJ2-5; D possibly corresponds to TRBD2 (6 bases). The germline V gene encodes CDR1 SEHNR and CDR2 FQNEAQ (reference sequence). The V end lost 5 bases, the J end lost 5 bases, and 24 bases lay between the germline ends. The CDR3 runs to 17 residues. In DNA, the CDR3 is TGTGCCAGCAGCCAAGAGGGCGGGACTCCCTCCAGGGAGACCCAGTACTTC. As protein: CASSQEGGTPSRETQYF.

This chain joins TRBV25-1 and TRBJ2-7; a possible D gene is TRBD1 (5 bases). Germline CDR1 is MGHDK and CDR2 is SYGVNS. V was clipped by 7 bases and J by 2 bases, with 12 bases between them. The length of the CDR3 is 13 residues. CDR3 in DNA: TGTGCCAGCATGGGGCGACACACCTACGAGCAGTACTTC. Its translation: CASMGRHTYEQYF.

This rearrangement joins TRBV19 to TRBJ2-3; D is possibly TRBD2 (5 bases). The V end was cut by 3 bases, the J end by 0 bases, with 10 bases between. The CDR3 loop spans 15 amino acids. Germline CDR1 and CDR2: LNHDA and SQIVND (reference sequence). The CDR3 coding sequence is TGTGCCAGTAGTATTGGCGAGGGTAGCACAGATACGCAGTATTTT. It yields the protein CASSIGEGSTDTQYF.

This clone was observed many times. This chain joins TRBV20-1 and TRBJ2-1, with D hard to call. Trimming pared 7 bases from V and 5 bases from J, leaving 9 bases between. CDR1 is DFQATT, CDR2 SNEGSKA, per germline (reference sequence). The length of the CDR3 is 11 residues. The CDR3 reads CSVLRNNEQFF. DNA of the CDR3: TGCAGTGTATTGCGGAACAATGAGCAGTTCTTC.

This clone was seen only a few times. This sequence joins TRBV19 and TRBJ2-3; possible D gene TRBD2, 5 bases. Germline V gives CDR1 LNHDA, CDR2 SQIVND (reference sequence). This CDR3 is built from 15 residues. V was trimmed by 1 base and J by 2 bases, leaving 10 bases between them. The CDR3 sequence: CASSIVGVDTDTQYF. DNA of the CDR3: TGTGCCAGTAGTATAGTCGGGGTGGACACAGATACGCAGTATTTT.

The CDR3 is CASSSPGGTKNIQYF. The CDR3 DNA is TGTGCCAGCAGTTCCCCGGGGGGGACCAAAAACATTCAGTACTTC. The chain links TRBV28 to TRBJ2-4, with 8 bases aligning to TRBD2. Unmatched junction bases numbered 4, after V lost 4 bases and J lost 2 bases. Germline values: CDR1 MDHEN, CDR2 SYDVKM. The CDR3 is made up of 15 amino acids.

This chain joins TRBV5-4 and TRBJ1-1; possibly TRBD1 for D (5 bases). V dropped 6 bases and J dropped 11 bases, with 20 bases sitting between them. CDR3 length: 13 amino acids. In germline, CDR1 is SGHNT, CDR2 YYREEE (reference sequence). CDR3 residues: CASTGGRMVDAFF. The CDR3 nucleotides read TGTGCCAGCACCGGGGGTCGGATGGTGGATGCTTTCTTT.

A few counts support this clone. The genes are TRBV6-4 and TRBJ2-1, with 13 bases aligning to TRBD2. The CDR3 has 15 residues. Per germline, CDR1 MRHNA and CDR2 SNTAGT. The trim removed 0 bases at V and 10 bases at J, leaving 3 bases unmatched. The CDR3 DNA is TGTGCCAGCAGTGACTCGACTAGCGGGAGGCAGGAGCAGTTCTTC. Translating it yields CASSDSTSGRQEQFF.

The V call is TRBV6-1, the J call TRBJ2-7; D might be TRBD2 (6 bases). The CDR3 loop spans 12 amino acids. Germline assignment: CDR1 MNHNS and CDR2 SASEGT. The V gene lost 6 bases and the J gene lost 7 bases, with 13 bases spanning the gap. The CDR3 coding sequence is TGTGCCAGCAGGATGGGGGGACTTGAGCAGTACTTC. Residues: CASRMGGLEQYF.

The chain has TRBV5-1 and TRBJ2-3; perhaps TRBD2 as D (6 bases). Germline loops: CDR1 SGHRS, CDR2 YFSETQ. V was pared by 6 bases and J by 1 base, with 12 bases between. The CDR3 has 14 amino acids. CDR3 protein: CASKTRVGTDTQYF. The CDR3 DNA sequence: TGCGCCAGCAAGACTAGGGTAGGCACAGATACGCAGTATTTT.

This clone was recorded once. This rearrangement joins TRBV7-9 to TRBJ1-2; 10 nucleotides line up with TRBD1. Germline CDR1 reads SEHNR; CDR2 reads FQNEAQ (reference sequence). The CDR3 spans 14 residues. With V trimmed by 8 bases and J by 7 bases, 10 bases remained unmatched. The CDR3 bases are TGTGCCAGCGGCTCCCGGGACAGGGGCCCTGGCTACACCTTC. Amino acid sequence: CASGSRDRGPGYTF.

The V and J genes are TRBV10-3 and TRBJ1-2; no reliable D call. Germline V lookup: CDR1 ENHRY, CDR2 SYGVKD. The CDR3 has 15 residues. V was shortened by 3 bases and J by 8 bases, with 19 bases between the two germline ends. CDR3 DNA sequence: TGTGCCATCAGTGACCTGACGGGCGGGCTAGCGGGCTACACCTTC. Translation gives CAISDLTGGLAGYTF.